A single sample is the source of the 10 T cell receptor beta chains below, sequenced in a study of T cell responses to AZD1222 COVID-19 vaccine. Repertoires were generated with immunoSEQ multiplex PCR, while TCRdb's copy carries only in-frame clones and drops some. The sample has around 210,000 clones, around 94% seen once. This sample comprised peripheral blood, obtained 28 days after the second dose of the MenACWY control vaccine. The receptors originated from an adult who received the MenACWY meningococcal vaccine as a control.

V and J are TRBV19 and TRBJ2-1, with 10 bases that match TRBD2. The CDR3 is 16 amino acids. The germline CDR1 and CDR2 sequences are LNHDA and SQIVND (reference sequence). J was trimmed by 2 bases and V by 1 base; bases with no gene match: 2. As DNA, the CDR3 is TGTGCCAGTAGTATAGGGCTAGCGGGGGCCTACAATGAGCAGTTCTTC. Translation: CASSIGLAGAYNEQFF.

This clone has just a few counts. The chain employs TRBV6-2 or TRBV6-3 and TRBJ2-1; 7 positions agree with TRBD1. Germline-derived CDR1 and CDR2 are MNHEY and SVGEGT. V lost 0 bases and J lost 9; bases outside the gene matches: 5. The CDR3 has 14 amino acids. CDR3 region: CASSYSWTGGEQFF. CDR3 DNA: TGTGCCAGCAGTTACTCGTGGACAGGCGGTGAGCAGTTCTTC.

This clone was detected only once. The genes are TRBV19 and TRBJ1-4; no reliable D call. V dropped 5 bases and J dropped 3 bases, with 10 bases sitting between them. The CDR3 is 14 amino acids. From germline, CDR1 is LNHDA and CDR2 SQIVND (reference sequence). Here the CDR3 reads CASSGYSANEKLFF. CDR3 sequence (DNA): TGTGCCAGTAGTGGATACTCGGCTAATGAAAAACTGTTTTTT. Full variable domain (missing parts from reference TRBV19 and TRBJ1-4): DGGITQSPKYLFRKEGQNVTLSCEQNLNHDAMYWYRQDPGQGLRLIYYSQIVNDFQKGDIAEGYSVSREKKESFPLTVTSAQKNPTAFYLCASSGYSANEKLFFGSGTQLSVL.

This chain uses TRBV19 with TRBJ2-1; D gene ambiguous. CDR1 and CDR2 (germline): LNHDA, SQIVND (reference sequence). The CDR3 has 13 amino acids. The V end lost 3 bases, the J end lost 6 bases, and 9 bases lay between the germline ends. CDR3 region: CASSMSAFNEQFF. The CDR3 DNA reads as TGTGCCAGTAGTATGTCCGCTTTCAATGAGCAGTTCTTC. Drawing the rest from reference TRBV19 and TRBJ2-1, the complete variable domain is DGGITQSPKYLFRKEGQNVTLSCEQNLNHDAMYWYRQDPGQGLRLIYYSQIVNDFQKGDIAEGYSVSREKKESFPLTVTSAQKNPTAFYLCASSMSAFNEQFFGPGTRLTVL.

CDR3 bases: TGTGCCAGCAGTTCTGGACAGCCAGGTGTGGAAGCTTTCTTT. Its translation is CASSSGQPGVEAFF. V and J are TRBV27 and TRBJ1-1; TRBD1 is a possible D gene (6 bases). Looked up from germline, CDR1 is MNHEY and CDR2 is SMNVEV (reference sequence). The CDR3 extends over 14 amino acids. Trimming removed 4 bases at V and 8 bases at J, with 17 bases between.

The rearrangement links TRBV7-8 to TRBJ2-7, with D perhaps matching TRBD1 or TRBD2 (5 bases each). This CDR3 has 13 amino acids. CDR1 is SGHVS, CDR2 FQNEAQ, per germline. Trimming stripped 5 bases from V and 1 base from J, with 9 bases between. CDR3 bases: TGTGCCAGCAGCCGGGACCGATCCTACGAGCAGTACTTC. Encoded protein: CASSRDRSYEQYF. The full variable domain, completed using reference TRBV7-8 and TRBJ2-7, is GAGVSQSPRYKVAKRGQDVALRCDPISGHVSLFWYQQALGQGPEFLTYFQNEAQLDKSGLPSDRFFAERPEGSVSTLKIQRTQQEDSAVYLCASSRDRSYEQYFGPGTRLTVT.

In nucleotides, the CDR3 is TGTGCCAGCAGCCGACAGGTGAATCAGCCCCAGCATTTT. It is translated as CASSRQVNQPQHF. The chain has TRBV4-2 and TRBJ1-5; tentatively, D is TRBD1 (6 bases). Trimming stripped 4 bases from V and 4 bases from J, with 8 bases between. CDR1 LGHNA and CDR2 YNFKEQ come from the germline V gene. The CDR3 contains 13 residues.

V usage is TRBV5-5 and J usage is TRBJ2-7; D unclear. The CDR3 covers 13 residues. In germline, CDR1 is SGHKS, CDR2 YYEKEE (reference sequence). Between the trimmed V and J ends, which lost 0 bases and 2 bases, there was a span of 6 bases. DNA for the CDR3: TGTGCCAGCAGCTTGGAATGGGCCTACGAGCAGTACTTC. Its translation: CASSLEWAYEQYF.

J is TRBJ2-7 and V is TRBV7-2; D is tentatively TRBD1 or TRBD2 (5 bases each). Germline V CDR1 and CDR2: SGHTA, FQGNSA. The CDR3 has 18 amino acids. V dropped 0 bases and J dropped 5 bases, with 23 bases sitting between them. CDR3 nucleotides: TGTGCCAGCAGCTTAGCTAGGGGACGGACCTACTCTAGAGACGAGCAGTACTTC. Translation: CASSLARGRTYSRDEQYF.

The chain links TRBV7-8 to TRBJ2-7; the D gene is possibly TRBD1 (5 bases). Per the germline V gene, CDR1 is SGHVS and CDR2 is FQNEAQ. Trimming took off 3 bases at V and 3 bases at J, with 15 bases between the two ends. This CDR3 spans 15 amino acids. This chain's CDR3 is CASSFGWGSSYEQYF. CDR3 DNA: TGTGCCAGCAGCTTTGGTTGGGGCAGTAGCTACGAGCAGTACTTC.